The clone carrying this T cell receptor beta chain was found a few times. This specimen belongs to a study of blood T cells in healthy people across ages. In the study overall: Capture via template switching afforded approximately one barcoded beta molecule per two T cells.

At least 5.5 micrograms of total RNA were extracted per sample. Germline-derived CDR1 and CDR2 are MNHEY and SMNVEV (reference sequence). The CDR3 length is 16 residues. Unmatched junction bases numbered 6, after V lost 2 bases and J lost 2 bases. A second roughly 6 to 11 cycle PCR used barcoded and J-beta primers. Carrying 12 random nucleotides, a template-switch adaptor labeled each individual cDNA molecule. TCRdb redid the calling of the 5' RACE reads with MiXCR, one entry per CDR3 protein. The sample lists about 1,400,000 distinct CDR3 sequences, approximately 40% occurring once. The sequence was obtained from a woman younger than 30 in good health. Sequencing input: blood. This sequence joins TRBV27 and TRBJ2-7, with 10 bases fitting TRBD1. The CDR3 nucleotides read TGTGCCAGCAGTTTAAGAGGGACAGGGGACGCCTACGAGCAGTACTTC. As protein: CASSLRGTGDAYEQYF.